Shown below are 12 T cell receptor beta chains from a single sample sequenced in a study of CD8 T cells in Susac syndrome. RNA was extracted with the RNeasy kit, and a quantity of roughly 0.5 to 1 ug was reverse transcribed using random hexamers. In TCRdb, the immunoSEQ multiplex PCR reads were re-called with MiXCR into one record per CDR3 protein. The data contain approximately 110,000 distinct CDR3 sequences, about 93% of them singletons. Sequences were obtained from CD4+ T cells from PBMCs. These receptors were obtained from a human donor in good health.

The chain uses TRBV29-1 and TRBJ2-1, with a weak D call TRBD2 (5 bases). With 5 bases removed from V and 1 base from J, the gap between germline ends came to 18 bases. Germline assignment: CDR1 SQVTM and CDR2 ANQGSEA. The CDR3 runs 16 residues. In DNA, the CDR3 is TGCAGCGTTAATTGGGTAGAAGCGGATTCCTACAATGAGCAGTTCTTC. It codes for CSVNWVEADSYNEQFF.

The chain is built from TRBV2 and TRBJ2-3; D is perhaps TRBD1 (6 bases). This CDR3 has 15 residues. Germline lookup yields CDR1 SNHLY and CDR2 FYNNEI. V shed 8 bases and J shed 1 base, with 16 bases lying between them. The CDR3 DNA is TGTGCCAGCCCCCTCGGGACACCGCGCACAGATACGCAGTATTTT. Its translation is CASPLGTPRTDTQYF.

This clonotype was seen once. The J gene is TRBJ2-3, the V gene TRBV4-2, with 7 bases identical to TRBD2. Per germline, CDR1 LGHNA and CDR2 YNFKEQ. The V gene end was trimmed by 4 bases and the J gene end by 8 bases; junction bases not matched to a gene: 18. This CDR3 comprises 17 residues. DNA of the CDR3: TGTGCCAGCAGCCTACGCGTGGAGGGTACCGGGGAGGGTACGCAGTATTTT. As protein: CASSLRVEGTGEGTQYF.

A single count supports this clonotype. This chain joins TRBV4-3 and TRBJ2-7; 11 positions match TRBD1. Germline CDR1 reads LGHNA; CDR2 reads YSLEER. Trimming cost V 3 bases and J 3 bases; bases outside gene matches: 7. The CDR3 has 16 amino acids. The CDR3, as DNA: TGCGCCAGCAGCCAGGAACCGGGACAGGGGGGCTACGAGCAGTACTTC. Amino acids: CASSQEPGQGGYEQYF.

This chain links TRBV5-4 with TRBJ2-1; 11 bases line up with TRBD2. The CDR3 loop spans 16 amino acids. The germline V gene encodes CDR1 SGHNT and CDR2 YYREEE (reference sequence). The V and J ends lost 0 bases and 6 bases, in that order; junction bases with no gene match: 5. The DNA of the CDR3 is TGTGCCAGCAGCTTGGGCCCACTAGCGGGAGCCAATGAGCAGTTCTTC. Its translation: CASSLGPLAGANEQFF. Combining the CDR3 with reference TRBV5-4 and TRBJ2-1 gives the whole variable domain ETGVTQSPTHLIKTRGQQVTLRCSSQSGHNTVSWYQQALGQGPQFIFQYYREEENGRGNFPPRFSGLQFPNYSSELNVNALELDDSALYLCASSLGPLAGANEQFFGPGTRLTVL.

The rearrangement links TRBV5-6 to TRBJ1-2; D possibly corresponds to TRBD1 (6 bases). Trimming pared 4 bases from V and 2 bases from J, leaving 15 bases between. The CDR3 runs 15 residues. In germline, CDR1 is SGHDT, CDR2 YYEEEE. CDR3 amino acids: CASSPRPGDNYGYTF. DNA for the CDR3: TGTGCCAGCAGCCCCAGGCCAGGGGACAACTATGGCTACACCTTC.

The chain has TRBV5-1 and TRBJ2-7, with TRBD2 as a possible D gene (5 bases). Trimming pared 0 bases from V and 2 bases from J, leaving 18 bases between. Per the germline V gene, CDR1 is SGHRS and CDR2 is YFSETQ. CDR3 length: 17 amino acids. The CDR3 loop is CASSLVSSGSITYEQYF. The CDR3 DNA reads TGCGCCAGCAGCTTGGTTTCGTCGGGGAGTATCACCTACGAGCAGTACTTC.

This chain links TRBV19 with TRBJ2-1; D not resolved. Germline V gene lookup returns CDR1 LNHDA and CDR2 SQIVND (reference sequence). V lost 10 bases and J 7 bases, leaving 11 bases between the germline ends. This CDR3 is built from 11 residues. The CDR3 sequence is CATFYRNEQFF. The CDR3 DNA sequence: TGTGCCACTTTCTATAGGAATGAGCAGTTCTTC.

The chain combines TRBV24-1 with TRBJ2-3; the D is unclear. This CDR3 is 9 amino acids long. V lost 11 bases to trimming and J lost 3 bases, with 2 bases between them. CDR1 KGHDR and CDR2 SFDVKD come from the germline V gene. CDR3 loop: CARTDTQYF. Here the CDR3 DNA reads TGTGCCAGAACAGATACGCAGTATTTT.

V gene TRBV30 combines with J gene TRBJ2-3; tentative D call: TRBD1 (7 bases). The CDR3 has 15 amino acids. From germline, CDR1 is GTSNPN and CDR2 SVGIG (reference sequence). Trimming took off 0 bases at V and 4 bases at J, with 14 bases between the two ends. In DNA form, the CDR3 reads TGTGCCTGGAGTGTACGCCCCAGGGGGGCAGATACGCAGTATTTT. Translating gives CAWSVRPRGADTQYF.

V and J are TRBV20-1 and TRBJ1-5; D gene unclear. V lost 3 bases and J 3 bases, leaving 9 bases between the germline ends. Germline loops: CDR1 DFQATT, CDR2 SNEGSKA (reference sequence). The CDR3 consists of 13 residues. CDR3: CSARSGVNQPQHF. DNA of the CDR3: TGCAGTGCTAGGTCCGGGGTCAATCAGCCCCAGCATTTT.

This clonotype turned up a few times. The chain carries TRBV6-5 and TRBJ2-7; 8 bases align to TRBD2. Unmatched junction bases numbered 8, after V lost 2 bases and J lost 2 bases. The CDR3 is 16 amino acids. Per germline, CDR1 MNHEY and CDR2 SVGAGI. CDR3 protein: CASSYVGLAGTYEQYF. The CDR3 DNA reads TGTGCCAGCAGTTACGTTGGTCTAGCGGGTACCTACGAGCAGTACTTC.